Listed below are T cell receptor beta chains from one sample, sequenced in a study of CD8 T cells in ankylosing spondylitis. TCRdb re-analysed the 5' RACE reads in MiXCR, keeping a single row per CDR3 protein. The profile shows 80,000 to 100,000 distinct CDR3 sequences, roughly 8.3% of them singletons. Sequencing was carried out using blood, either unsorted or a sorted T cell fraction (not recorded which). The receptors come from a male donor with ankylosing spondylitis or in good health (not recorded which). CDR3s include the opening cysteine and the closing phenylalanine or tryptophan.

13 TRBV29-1 CSVEGVSNYEQYF
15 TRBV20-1 CSARDQAGRTYEQYF
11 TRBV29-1 CSVGGYNEQFF
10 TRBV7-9 CASSLDPQFF
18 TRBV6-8 CASSHAPLTGEGLSEQYF
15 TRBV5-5 CASSLYGGLGTEAFF
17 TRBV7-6 CASSPGFRGFPYNEQFF
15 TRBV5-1 CASSSGQGVNTEAFF
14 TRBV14 CASSPSGRGLEAFF
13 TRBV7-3 CASSSEEATEAFF
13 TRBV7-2 CASRQGGRQMAFF
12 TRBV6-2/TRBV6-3 CASSSTWGEQFF
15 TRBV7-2 CASSLAGILGYGYTF
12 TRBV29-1 CSVGVGLGTQYF
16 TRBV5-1 CASSLRRDSYNSPLHF
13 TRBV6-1 CASMNSGRGEQFF
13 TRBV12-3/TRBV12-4 CASSRRQDNEQFF
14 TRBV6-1 CASSHQHSGNTIYF
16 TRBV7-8 CASSLEGQGVSGELFF
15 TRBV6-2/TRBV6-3 CASSYNPTGAYEQYF
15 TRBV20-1 CSARIPRAENTEAFF
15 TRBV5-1 CASSLDPGFSYEQYF
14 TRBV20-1 CSASSGSSGNEQFF
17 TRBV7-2 CASSVRSGTAFNTEAFF
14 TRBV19 CATRKGQGVYGYTF
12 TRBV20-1 CSARHGDYGYTF
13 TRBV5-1 CASRWDRANEQYF
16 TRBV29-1 CSVEGTSGRAYNEQFF
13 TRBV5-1 CASSLITAGELFF
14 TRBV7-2 CASSWGLAADTQYF
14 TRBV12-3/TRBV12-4 CASSFGGGLETQYF
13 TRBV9 CASSVGQGSGAFF
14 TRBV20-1 CSASPGTGDTEAFF
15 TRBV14 CASSQEGRIFEKLFF
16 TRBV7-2 CASRLLEGEGPHEQYF
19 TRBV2 CASSEAWSLAGGYYNEQFF
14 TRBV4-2 CASSLARPGNGYTF
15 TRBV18 CASSPQGDPKNIQYF
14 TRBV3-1 CASSQVQGNQPQHF
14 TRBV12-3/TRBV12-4 CASSPSGVVTEAFF
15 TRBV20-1 CSARDRRRSYNEQFF
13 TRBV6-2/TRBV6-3 CASNGLAGETQYF
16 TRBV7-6 CASSPSPRRQNTEAFF
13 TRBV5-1 CASSLGANTEAFF
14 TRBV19 CASSGGQGPAEQYF
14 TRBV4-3 CASSQETGTGEAFF
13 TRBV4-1 CASSQEMAYGYTF
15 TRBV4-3 CASSQSRGSTDTQYF
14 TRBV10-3 CAIMGTGSTDTQYF
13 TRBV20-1 CSASGLAGNEQFF
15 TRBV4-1 CASSQGTGRKSPLHF
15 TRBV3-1 CASSPHATGKETQYF
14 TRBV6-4 CASGLQGDNQPQHF
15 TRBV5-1 CASMSGASTGETQYF
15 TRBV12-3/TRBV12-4 CASSRGGWRNYGYTF